This T cell receptor beta chain appears in the sequencing data of a study of read filtering for tumor transcriptome and immune sequencing (dated by TCRdb to about 2020). Broadly, across the study: The cohort had around 18 male and more than 11 female patients with a mean age of roughly 70 years, ranging from about 40 to 85. By revised international staging, fewer than ten patients were R-ISS I, 16 were R-ISS II and 7 were R-ISS III. After DNase treatment, whole-transcriptome libraries were prepared with the TruSeq RNA Access Library Prep Kit. TCR-region mapped reads per sample ranged from about 3.5 to 11 million with IR-seq versus only 85 to 1273 with RNA-seq. Using the same bone marrow samples, the study compared TCR repertoires obtained by targeted immune repertoire sequencing with those obtained by bulk whole-transcriptome sequencing. As a main aim, a read-filtering strategy for immune repertoire data was addressed, with the specific question being whether clonotypes supported by a single read should be removed.

This clonotype was seen at least ten times. Its antigen remains undetermined. No clone much larger than this one lies a single base away; base qualities are absent. Paper-wide results and their limitations: The correlation between IR-seq and RNA-seq shared clonotype proportions rose when single-read clonotypes were removed. IR-seq captured clonotypes at much higher depth and more reliably than RNA-seq, and smaller IR-seq throughput sufficed to identify most shared clonotypes. The sorted CD138-negative fraction was not purified T cells but a mixed bone marrow immune population. Single-read clonotypes made up roughly four fifths of clonotypes but only roughly 3.6% of total reads in IR-seq, compared with roughly 70% of clonotypes and approximately 40% of reads in RNA-seq.

Bone marrow was sampled from every patient at the time of active disease. Bone marrow mononuclear cells were isolated by Ficoll-Hypaque density gradient centrifugation. Myeloma plasma cells were removed and CD138-negative cells were collected by negative selection after labeling with CD138 magnetic microbeads on a MACS separator. The purity of the isolated cells was checked by flow cytometry with CD138 antibodies on an Attune NxT. TRIzol reagent was used to extract total RNA, and a NanoDrop spectrophotometer was used to quantify the extracted RNA. Paired RNA-seq and IR-seq were performed on the CD138-negative bone marrow sample of each patient. Starting from around 400 ng RNA, TCR libraries were constructed with the Immunoverse kit using molecular barcoded adaptors that cover the alpha/delta and beta/gamma chains. TCR library preparation used the same RNA that was used for transcriptome sequencing. TCR libraries were sequenced on an Illumina HiSeq 4000 with 2 x 150 cycles. Under the source paper's analysis protocol: Using MiXCR, which included quality filtering and error correction, TCR reads were aligned to human V, D, J and C references and then assembled into CDR3 clonotypes. The tcR package in R was used for analysis of clonotype counts and gene usage diversity. Raw mapping reads were checked after the RNA-seq reads had been mapped by STAR aligner version 2.5.3a onto the human GRCh37 genome. To test how sequencing depth affected the clonotypes detected, IR-seq fastq files were randomly downsampled with Seqtk 1.3. The raw public data were reprocessed by TCRdb itself: fastp quality trimming at Q25, MiXCR clonotype calling, in-frame beta chains only. For every CDR3 protein sequence, its rows merge into one entry that carries the most common genes and DNA. Clone size and V and J calls follow TCRdb, not the original study. The sample yields 130,000 or so distinct CDR3 sequences; approximately 13% were counted once. The top ten constitute just under 8.5% of the sample.

This TCR came from a donor aged 40 or over with multiple myeloma. Specimen: a population of CD138-negative cells sorted from bone marrow. In light of the paper, this sample's cell subset or site label describes: bone marrow mononuclear cells depleted of CD138+ plasma/myeloma cells by negative magnetic selection.

The DNA sequence is given as TGCGCCAGCAGCCAAGATTATTCACCTCTAATAAATACGCAGTATTTT. This gives the protein CASSQDYSPLINTQYF. The V and J genes are TRBV4-1 and TRBJ2-3; a confident D gene designation cannot be given. The germline V gene provides CDR1 MGHRA and CDR2 YSYEKL. CDR3 length: 16 amino acids, cysteine to phenylalanine. The DNA shown is the 48-base CDR3, in frame from base 1. The junction shows trimming of 0 bases on V and 7 bases on J, plus 17 bases between the germline ends.